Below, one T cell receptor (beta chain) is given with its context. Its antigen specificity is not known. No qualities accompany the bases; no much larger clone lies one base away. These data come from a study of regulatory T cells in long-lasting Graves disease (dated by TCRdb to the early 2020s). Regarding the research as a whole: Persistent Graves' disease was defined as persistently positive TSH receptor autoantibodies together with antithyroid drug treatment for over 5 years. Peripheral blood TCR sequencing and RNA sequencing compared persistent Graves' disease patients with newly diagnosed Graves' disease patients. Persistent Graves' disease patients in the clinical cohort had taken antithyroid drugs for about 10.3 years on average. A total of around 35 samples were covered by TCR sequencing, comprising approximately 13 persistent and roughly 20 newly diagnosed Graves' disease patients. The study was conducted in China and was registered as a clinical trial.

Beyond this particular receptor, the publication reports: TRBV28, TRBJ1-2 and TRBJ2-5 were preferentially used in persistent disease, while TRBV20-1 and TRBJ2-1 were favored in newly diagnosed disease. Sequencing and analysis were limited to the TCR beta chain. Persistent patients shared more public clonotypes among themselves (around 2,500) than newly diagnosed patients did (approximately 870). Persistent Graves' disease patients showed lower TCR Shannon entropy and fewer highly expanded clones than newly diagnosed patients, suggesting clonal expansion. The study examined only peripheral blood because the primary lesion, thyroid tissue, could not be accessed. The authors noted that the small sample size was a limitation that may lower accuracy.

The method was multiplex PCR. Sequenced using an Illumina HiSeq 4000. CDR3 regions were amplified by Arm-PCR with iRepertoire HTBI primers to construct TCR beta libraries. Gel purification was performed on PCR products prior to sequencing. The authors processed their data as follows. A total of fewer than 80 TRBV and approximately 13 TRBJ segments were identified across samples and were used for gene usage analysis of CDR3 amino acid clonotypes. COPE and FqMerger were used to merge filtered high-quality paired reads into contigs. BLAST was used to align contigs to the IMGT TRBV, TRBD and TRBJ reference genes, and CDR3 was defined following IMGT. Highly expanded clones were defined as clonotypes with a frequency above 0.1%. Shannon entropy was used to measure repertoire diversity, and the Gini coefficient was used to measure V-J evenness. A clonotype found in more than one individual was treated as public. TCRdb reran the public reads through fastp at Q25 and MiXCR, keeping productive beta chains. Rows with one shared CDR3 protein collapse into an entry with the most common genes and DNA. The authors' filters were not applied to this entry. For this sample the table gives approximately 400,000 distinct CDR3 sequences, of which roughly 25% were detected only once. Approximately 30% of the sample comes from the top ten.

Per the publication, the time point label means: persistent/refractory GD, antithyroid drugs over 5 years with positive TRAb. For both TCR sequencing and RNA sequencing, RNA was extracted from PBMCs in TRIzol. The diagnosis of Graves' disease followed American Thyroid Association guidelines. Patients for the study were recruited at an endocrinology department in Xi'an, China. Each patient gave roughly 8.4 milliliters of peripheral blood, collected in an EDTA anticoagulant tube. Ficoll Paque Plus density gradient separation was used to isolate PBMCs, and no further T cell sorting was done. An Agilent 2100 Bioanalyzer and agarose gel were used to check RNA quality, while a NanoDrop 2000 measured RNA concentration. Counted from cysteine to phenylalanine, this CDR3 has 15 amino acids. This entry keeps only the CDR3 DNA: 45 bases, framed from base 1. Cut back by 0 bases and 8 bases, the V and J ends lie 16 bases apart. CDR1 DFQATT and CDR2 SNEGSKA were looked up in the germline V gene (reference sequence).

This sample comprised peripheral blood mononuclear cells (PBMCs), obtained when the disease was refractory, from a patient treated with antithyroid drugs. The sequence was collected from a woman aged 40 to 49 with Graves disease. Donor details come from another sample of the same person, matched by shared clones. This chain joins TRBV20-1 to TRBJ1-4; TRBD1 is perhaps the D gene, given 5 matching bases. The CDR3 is CSAREEAGLDEKLFF. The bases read TGCAGTGCTAGAGAGGAAGCAGGGCTCGACGAAAAACTGTTTTTT.